The 26 T cell receptor beta chains in this list originate from one sample, sequenced in a study of CD4+ T cells in melanoma. Method: immunoSEQ multiplex PCR; TCRdb's copy keeps in-frame clones and lacks some. The table records about 50,000 clones, roughly 89% of them present only once. Sequences were obtained from peripheral blood. The receptor source for this set is a human donor with melanoma.

J is TRBJ2-1 and V is TRBV14; 9 bases line up with TRBD2. CDR3 length: 14 amino acids. The trim removed 3 bases at V and 10 bases at J, leaving 7 bases unmatched. The germline V gene encodes CDR1 SGHDN and CDR2 FVKESK. The CDR3 sequence: CASSQGLAGKEQFF. In DNA, the CDR3 is TGTGCCAGCAGCCAGGGACTAGCCGGAAAGGAGCAGTTCTTC.

The chain is built from TRBV11-2 and TRBJ1-5; no reliable D call. This CDR3 has 13 residues. Trimming removed 3 bases at V and 5 bases at J, with 8 bases between. Germline V lookup: CDR1 SGHAT, CDR2 FQNNGV. In DNA, the CDR3 is TGTGCCAGCAGCTTTGGACTGCATCAGCCCCAGCATTTT. It codes for CASSFGLHQPQHF.

The rearrangement joins TRBV30 to TRBJ2-7; possible D gene TRBD2, 6 bases. CDR1 GTSNPN and CDR2 SVGIG come from the germline V gene (reference sequence). The CDR3 contains 11 residues. Between the trimmed V and J ends, which lost 4 bases and 5 bases, there was a span of 9 bases. Written as DNA, the CDR3 is TGTGCCTGGACTGGAGGGAACGAGCAGTACTTC. Translation gives CAWTGGNEQYF.

The chain joins TRBV6-6 to TRBJ1-5, with D uncertain. This CDR3 region has 15 residues. V lost 5 bases to trimming and J lost 6 bases, with 17 bases between them. Germline V gives CDR1 MNHNY, CDR2 SVGAGI (reference sequence). Written as DNA, the CDR3 is TGTGCCAGCAGTAACCCGGGCCACCTCGTTCAGCCCCAGCATTTT. Its translation: CASSNPGHLVQPQHF.

The chain employs TRBV6-6 and TRBJ2-5; 10 bases match TRBD1. The CDR3 sequence is 16 residues long. Germline V lookup: CDR1 MNHNY, CDR2 SVGAGI (reference sequence). Germline trimming cut 5 bases from V and 5 bases from J; bases unmatched to any gene: 11. The CDR3 region has the DNA TGTGCCAGCAGTCACCCCGACAGGGGGCAGGAGGAGACCCAGTACTTC. Encoded protein: CASSHPDRGQEETQYF.

This chain connects TRBV7-2 to TRBJ1-5; 8 nucleotides match TRBD1. V gave up 5 bases and J gave up 6 bases; unmatched junction bases: 12. In germline, CDR1 is SGHTA, CDR2 FQGNSA. This CDR3 region has 16 residues. The CDR3 DNA sequence: TGTGCCAGCAGCAAGACAGGGGTTGACACGGGTCAGCCCCAGCATTTT. Translating it yields CASSKTGVDTGQPQHF.

The chain combines TRBV5-4 with TRBJ1-1; 7 nucleotides align to TRBD1. This CDR3 has 13 amino acids. Trimming took 3 bases from V and 3 from J; bases not matched to a gene: 2. Germline CDR1 SGHNT, CDR2 YYREEE (reference sequence). In DNA, the CDR3 is TGTGCCAGCAGCTATACAGGGGACACTGAAGCTTTCTTT. Its protein product is CASSYTGDTEAFF.

The chain is built from TRBV4-3 and TRBJ1-1, with 10 bases lining up with TRBD1. The germline gives CDR1 LGHNA, CDR2 YSLEER. The ends lost 2 bases at V and 3 bases at J; junction bases unmatched: 3. The length of the CDR3 is 15 residues. CDR3 loop: CASSQRGQGDTEAFF. In nucleotides, the CDR3 is TGCGCCAGCAGCCAACGAGGACAGGGGGACACTGAAGCTTTCTTT.

The J gene is TRBJ2-7, the V gene TRBV28; tentatively, D is TRBD1 (5 bases). Trimming took 7 bases from V and 3 from J, leaving 10 bases between them. This CDR3 contains 12 residues. Germline lookup yields CDR1 MDHEN and CDR2 SYDVKM. The CDR3 nucleotides are TGTGCCAGCAAGACAGAAGGCTACGAGCAGTACTTC. It translates to CASKTEGYEQYF.

The chain couples TRBV30 to TRBJ1-2; perhaps TRBD1 as D (5 bases). The CDR3 is 11 residues long. The germline V and J ends were trimmed by 0 bases and 8 bases, with 7 bases remaining between them. The germline V gene encodes CDR1 GTSNPN and CDR2 SVGIG (reference sequence). CDR3 loop: CAWSVGGGYTF. CDR3 in DNA: TGTGCCTGGAGTGTGGGGGGAGGCTACACCTTC.

J is TRBJ1-4 and V is TRBV5-5; the match to TRBD1 covers 7 bases. V shed 4 bases, J shed 5 bases, and the junction held 8 bases outside the gene matches. The germline gives CDR1 SGHKS, CDR2 YYEKEE (reference sequence). The CDR3 runs 15 residues. The CDR3: CASSPPGGRNEKLFF. The CDR3 region has the DNA TGTGCCAGCAGCCCCCCAGGGGGTAGAAATGAAAAACTGTTTTTT.

The chain couples TRBV12-5 to TRBJ2-5, with 9 bases that match TRBD1. With 6 bases clipped from V and 7 bases from J, the junction kept 15 bases outside the gene matches. The CDR3 is made up of 16 amino acids. Germline CDR1 reads LGHNT; CDR2 reads FRNRAP. The CDR3 is CASGTGTGMNLWTQYF. CDR3 DNA: TGTGCTAGTGGAACCGGGACAGGGATGAATCTTTGGACCCAGTACTTC.

The V gene is TRBV6-5, the J gene TRBJ1-5, with 8 bases matching TRBD1. Germline trimming cut 2 bases from V and 4 bases from J; bases unmatched to any gene: 1. The CDR3 loop spans 14 amino acids. Germline values: CDR1 MNHEY, CDR2 SVGAGI. CDR3 protein: CASSYQGANQPQHF. The DNA for the CDR3 is TGTGCCAGCAGTTACCAGGGGGCAAATCAGCCCCAGCATTTT.

V and J are TRBV7-3 and TRBJ2-1; weak D call: TRBD2 (6 bases). This CDR3 is built from 13 residues. Germline-derived CDR1 and CDR2 are SGHTA and FQGTGA. V gave up 5 bases and J gave up 3 bases, with 8 bases separating them. The CDR3 sequence: CASSPGSYNEQFF. The DNA for the CDR3 is TGTGCCAGCAGCCCCGGGAGCTACAATGAGCAGTTCTTC. Complete variable domain (other parts from reference TRBV7-3 and TRBJ2-1): GAGVSQTPSNKVTEKGKYVELRCDPISGHTALYWYRQSLGQGPEFLIYFQGTGAADDSGLPNDRFFAVRPEGSVSTLKIQRTERGDSAVYLCASSPGSYNEQFFGPGTRLTVL.

The J gene is TRBJ2-7, the V gene TRBV13, with D perhaps TRBD1 (5 bases). The CDR3 has 12 residues. Per germline, CDR1 PRHDT and CDR2 FYEKMQ (reference sequence). V lost 8 bases and J 3 bases, leaving 11 bases between the germline ends. DNA for the CDR3: TGTGCCAGCCAGAGGCAGGGCTACGAGCAGTACTTC. Residues: CASQRQGYEQYF.

The chain employs TRBV5-6 and TRBJ2-1, with TRBD2 identical over 11 bases. The germline gives CDR1 SGHDT, CDR2 YYEEEE. This CDR3 comprises 16 residues. Trimming cost V 0 bases and J 6 bases; bases outside gene matches: 5. CDR3 sequence: CASSLGLLAGGNEQFF. CDR3 sequence (DNA): TGTGCCAGCAGCTTGGGCCTCCTAGCGGGGGGCAATGAGCAGTTCTTC.

This sequence joins TRBV10-2 and TRBJ2-7; the match to TRBD1 covers 8 bases. CDR3 length: 13 amino acids. J was trimmed by 6 bases and V by 4 bases; bases with no gene match: 5. The germline V gene encodes CDR1 WSHSY and CDR2 SAAADI. The CDR3: CASSGQGAGEQYF. CDR3 bases: TGCGCCAGCAGTGGGCAGGGGGCGGGCGAGCAGTACTTC.

The chain couples TRBV28 to TRBJ1-2, with D maybe TRBD1 (6 bases). Trimming cost V 3 bases and J 4 bases, with 9 bases left between them. The CDR3 has 13 amino acids. The V gene's germline CDR1 is MDHEN and CDR2 SYDVKM. The CDR3 is CASSFQGTYGYTF. The CDR3 DNA is TGTGCCAGCAGTTTTCAGGGGACCTATGGCTACACCTTC.

The chain joins TRBV7-9 to TRBJ1-2; a weak D match, TRBD1 (5 bases). The CDR3 is 14 residues long. The ends were cut back, 5 bases at V and 0 bases at J, with 10 bases in the middle. Germline CDR1 and CDR2: SEHNR and FQNEAQ (reference sequence). CDR3: CASSGGVTNYGYTF. CDR3 DNA sequence: TGTGCCAGCAGCGGGGGGGTTACTAACTATGGCTACACCTTC. The whole variable domain, remainder taken from reference TRBV7-9 and TRBJ1-2, is DTGVSQNPRHKITKRGQNVTFRCDPISEHNRLYWYRQTLGQGPEFLTYFQNEAQLEKSRLLSDRFSAERPKGSFSTLEIQRTEQGDSAMYLCASSGGVTNYGYTFGSGTRLTVV.

The sample holds one count of this clone. This rearrangement joins TRBV5-6 to TRBJ1-1; D is ambiguous. The germline gives CDR1 SGHDT, CDR2 YYEEEE. This CDR3 is built from 15 residues. The germline V and J ends were trimmed by 0 bases and 0 bases, with 9 bases remaining between them. The CDR3 protein is CASSLVGNMNTEAFF. The CDR3 region has the DNA TGTGCCAGCAGCTTGGTGGGCAATATGAACACTGAAGCTTTCTTT.

V and J are TRBV5-4 and TRBJ2-1; TRBD2 agrees at 12 bases. Germline CDR1 and CDR2: SGHNT and YYREEE (reference sequence). Losses at the gene ends were 1 base for V and 5 bases for J; bases not matched to a gene: 4. The CDR3 has 16 amino acids. The CDR3 sequence is CASSLIPSGGDNEQFF. The DNA of the CDR3 is TGTGCCAGCAGCTTGATACCTAGCGGGGGGGACAATGAGCAGTTCTTC.

V usage is TRBV5-1 and J usage is TRBJ1-6, with 7 bases that match TRBD1. The CDR3 totals 15 residues. V dropped 5 bases and J dropped 10; count of bases not matched to a gene: 12. Germline V gene lookup returns CDR1 SGHRS and CDR2 YFSETQ. The CDR3 reads CASRVKEGAQSPLHF. The CDR3 bases are TGCGCCAGCAGAGTTAAAGAGGGGGCTCAATCACCCCTCCACTTT.

A single count supports this clone. The J gene is TRBJ2-5, the V gene TRBV13, with D possibly matching TRBD2 (5 bases). Germline V lookup: CDR1 PRHDT, CDR2 FYEKMQ (reference sequence). Trimming removed 6 bases from V and 2 bases from J, with 19 bases in between. The CDR3 totals 16 residues. The DNA of the CDR3 is TGTGCCAGCAGTTCATCTTGGTTGGGAGAGCAAGAGACCCAGTACTTC. It is translated as CASSSSWLGEQETQYF.

The chain has TRBV19 and TRBJ1-6; 10 bases map to TRBD1. The germline V gene has CDR1 LNHDA and CDR2 SQIVND (reference sequence). This CDR3 region has 17 residues. Trimming took 5 bases from V and 7 from J; bases not matched to a gene: 11. Here the CDR3 reads CASSFRDRGIRNSPLHF. For the CDR3, the DNA is TGTGCCAGTAGTTTCCGGGACAGGGGTATTCGGAATTCACCCCTCCACTTT. Complete variable domain (other parts from reference TRBV19 and TRBJ1-6): DGGITQSPKYLFRKEGQNVTLSCEQNLNHDAMYWYRQDPGQGLRLIYYSQIVNDFQKGDIAEGYSVSREKKESFPLTVTSAQKNPTAFYLCASSFRDRGIRNSPLHFGNGTRLTVT.

The J gene is TRBJ1-6, the V gene TRBV19; 8 nucleotides match TRBD1. The CDR3 contains 15 residues. V gave up 6 bases and J gave up 9 bases; unmatched junction bases: 10. Germline V gene data show CDR1 as LNHDA and CDR2 as SQIVND (reference sequence). CDR3 sequence reads: CASSPDRGSGSPLHF. CDR3 coding DNA: TGTGCCAGTAGCCCAGACAGGGGAAGCGGTTCACCCCTCCACTTT. The variable domain in full, with the rest retrieved from reference TRBV19 and TRBJ1-6, is DGGITQSPKYLFRKEGQNVTLSCEQNLNHDAMYWYRQDPGQGLRLIYYSQIVNDFQKGDIAEGYSVSREKKESFPLTVTSAQKNPTAFYLCASSPDRGSGSPLHFGNGTRLTVT.

This rearrangement joins TRBV2 to TRBJ2-1; D may match TRBD1 or TRBD2 (5 bases each). Per germline, CDR1 SNHLY and CDR2 FYNNEI. CDR3 length: 13 amino acids. V lost 5 bases and J 8 bases, leaving 13 bases between the germline ends. This CDR3 is CASSFGGRDEQFF. CDR3 bases: TGTGCCAGCAGTTTTGGGGGTAGGGATGAGCAGTTCTTC.